This record covers a single T cell receptor (beta chain). Its antigen is undetermined. This CDR3 region has 19 residues. The germline gives CDR1 MNHNS, CDR2 SASEGT. Trimming at V came to 0 bases and at J to 5 bases, leaving 18 bases not matched to a gene. Vbeta (60) and Jbeta (13) primers were used in the PCR. The data were produced by immunoSEQ multiplex PCR, yet TCRdb's version contains in-frame clones alone and is incomplete. The data contain tens of thousands of clones, approximately 84% of them singletons. The sample comes from a study of cytomegalovirus exposure and HLA in healthy donors. At the level of the study: Early release data held 80 million to 100 million unique TCRs from HLA-typed donors.

Whole-study findings and limits: For TCR beta chains, V- and J-gene trimming was later linked to a missense DCLRE1C variant. Reports state that TCR beta sequences accurately predicted most subjects' HLA-A and HLA-B alleles.

The rearrangement links TRBV6-1 to TRBJ1-2, with TRBD1 matching 7 bases. This TCR was sampled from a woman between 45 and 65 years old in good health and CMV-seronegative. Sequencing was done on a sample of PBMCs. The CDR3: CASSEARQGIYSNYYGYTF. The CDR3 DNA reads as TGTGCCAGCAGTGAAGCGAGACAGGGAATTTACTCCAATTATTATGGCTACACCTTC.